This T cell receptor beta chain was captured in a study of post-analysis software for immune sequencing data (dated by TCRdb to the mid-2010s). Broadly, across the study: Relapsing-remitting, secondary progressive and progressive-relapsing multiple sclerosis were recorded as disease courses, and subtype annotation was lacking for some patients. The multiple sclerosis patient repertoires were compared with approximately 11 previously published healthy control repertoires from donors aged about 6 to 28 years. A subset of samples was prepared in parallel using single-end sample barcoding, then pooled and co-amplified after Illumina adapter ligation. The study at large found these results: Direct clustering with F measure showed strong co-clustering of samples prepared in the same batch, prompting a batch-effect correction. The control group was slightly older than the multiple sclerosis patient group. Significantly higher frequencies in patients than in controls were found for roughly 5 TRBV segments, including TRBV5-6, TRBV5-1 and TRBV20-1. Multiple sclerosis patients had significantly lower normalized Chao1 diversity than controls, a result that suggests substantial peripheral T-cell clonal expansion.

Library generation was performed with PCR. Sequenced on an Illumina HiSeq 2500. Unique molecular identifiers were incorporated into TCR beta cDNA libraries to reduce PCR and sequencing biases. Approximately 500,000 cDNA molecules were obtained for every 1 to 10 million input T cells, so each molecule roughly corresponded to one T cell. The same protocol used for the earlier healthy control dataset was applied to prepare and sequence the patient libraries. Within a given batch, samples were prepared together, multiplexed and sequenced on the same HiSeq lane. For the original study's pipeline: Raw barcoded reads were processed with MIGEC, discarding single-read molecular identifier groups before consensus assembly and CDR3 extraction. Clonotype tables were post-analysed with VDJtools, normalizing diversity by down-sampling all datasets to the smallest sample size. To correct batch-related cross-sample contamination, repertoire overlap clustering matched CDR3 amino acid sequences but not nucleotide sequences. The public sequencing data were trimmed at Q25 with fastp and processed into clonotypes with MiXCR by TCRdb, which kept only in-frame beta chains. Records with the same CDR3 protein are collapsed into one entry carrying the most frequent genes and DNA. These V and J calls originate from TCRdb's pipeline instead of the authors' own analysis. This sample has roughly 800,000 distinct CDR3 sequences in its table, and 25% to 30% of those were observed once. The ten largest account for 0.55% to 0.65% of the sample.

From its cysteine to its phenylalanine, the CDR3 spans 15 amino acids. Only the CDR3 DNA is retained, 45 bases long and in frame from the first base. CDR1 is given as DFQATT and CDR2 as SNEGSKA, both from the germline V gene (reference sequence). To demonstrate the VDJtools post-analysis software, the study profiled TCR beta repertoires from the peripheral blood of 13 young patients with multiple sclerosis. The multiple sclerosis patients were children and adolescents between roughly 6 and 16 years of age. For this clonotype: No cognate antigen has been identified for it. No base quality values were provided; no much bigger clone lies one nucleotide off.

Sequenced sample: blood. The rearrangement joined TRBV20-1 to TRBJ2-4; 10 bases in the junction line up with TRBD1. The end of the DNA is better explained by TRBJ2-7, so the J call may be wrong. The receptor was isolated from a girl between 10 and 17 years old with multiple sclerosis. The CDR3 region reads CSARAQGDRGHEQYF. Read as DNA, the sequence is TGCAGTGCTAGAGCCCAGGGGGACAGGGGACACGAGCAGTACTTC.